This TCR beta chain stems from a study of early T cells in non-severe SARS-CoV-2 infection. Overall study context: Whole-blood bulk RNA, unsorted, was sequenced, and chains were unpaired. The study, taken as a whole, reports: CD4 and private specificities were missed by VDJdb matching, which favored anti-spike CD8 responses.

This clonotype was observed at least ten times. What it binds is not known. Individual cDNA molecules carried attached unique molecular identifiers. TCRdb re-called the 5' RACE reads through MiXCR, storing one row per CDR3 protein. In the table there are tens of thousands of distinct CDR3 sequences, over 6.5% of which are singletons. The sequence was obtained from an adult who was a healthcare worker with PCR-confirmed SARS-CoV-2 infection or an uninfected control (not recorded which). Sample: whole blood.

Written as DNA, the CDR3 is TGTGCCAGCTCACCGGCTTTGAGCCGGGCTGAAGCTTTCTTT. It is translated as CASSPALSRAEAFF. J is TRBJ1-1 and V is TRBV18; no firm D call. Trimming took 3 bases from V and 6 from J, leaving 14 bases between them. The germline V gene encodes CDR1 KGHSH and CDR2 LQKENI. The CDR3 runs to 14 residues.